Described below is a single T cell receptor (beta chain) sequence and its context. This sample was included in a study of blood T cell repertoires in COVID-19. Whole-study context: Samples taken during acute and convalescent COVID-19 were collected in the United States, Italy and Spain. T cells, B-cell-depleted T cells, or PBMCs supplied cDNA or gDNA.

The CDR3 runs 16 residues. CDR1 SGHTA and CDR2 FQGNSA come from the germline V gene. Trimming shortened V by 2 bases and J by 1 base, and 15 bases separated the two germline ends. As handled by the study authors: Reference gene primer amplification yielded estimated nucleated cell counts. Using immunoSEQ multiplex PCR, the repertoire was profiled, and TCRdb retains in-frame clones only, with some absent. That table is the source of V, J and clone size, and D and trimming were worked out from the DNA. The profile covers about 380,000 clones, with less than 85% appearing a single time and more than 3% taken by the ten largest.

This TCR was recovered from a woman under 30 with acute or convalescent COVID-19. V is TRBV7-2 and J is TRBJ2-7; D unresolved. Sequenced material: peripheral blood. CDR3 DNA sequence: TGTGCCAGCAGCTTATCTGCCTCAGGCCTATCCTACGAGCAGTACTTC. Its protein is CASSLSASGLSYEQYF. Full variable domain (outside the CDR3, taken from reference TRBV7-2 and TRBJ2-7): GAGVSQSPSNKVTEKGKDVELRCDPISGHTALYWYRQSLGQGLEFLIYFQGNSAPDKSGLPSDRFSAERTGGSVSTLTIQRTQQEDSAVYLCASSLSASGLSYEQYFGPGTRLTVT.